Listed below are T cell receptor beta chains from one sample, sequenced in a study of B cell selection in AIRE deficiency. Some clones are missing from TCRdb's copy, which holds only in-frame ones; the method was immunoSEQ multiplex PCR. The sample holds under 30,000 clones, roughly 96% seen once. The material sequenced was conventional CD4+ T cells sorted from PBMCs. These TCRs come from a human donor with AIRE deficiency. Each CDR3 is given with its conserved first and last residue. The D gene is left open where the match is weak. Some rows have no size entry. The others give once, few or many, or a class for an expanded clone.

few TRBJ1-1 TRBV29-1 NA TGCAGCGTTGCACCGGGACTGGAAGCTTTCTTT CSVAPGLEAFF
NA TRBJ2-2 TRBV11-2 TRBD2 TGTGCCAGCAGCGAGACTAGCGGGAGGGCCGGGGAGCTGTTTTTT CASSETSGRAGELFF
NA TRBJ1-5 TRBV6-9 NA TGTGCCAGCAGCCTCGAAGGGTCGAGCAATCAGCCCCAGCATTTT CASSLEGSSNQPQHF
NA TRBJ1-4 TRBV7-9 NA TGTGCCAGCAGCCAACAGGCGTATAATGAAAAACTGTTTTTT CASSQQAYNEKLFF
NA TRBJ1-5 TRBV18 NA TGTGCCAGCTCACCACCGGAACCGGGCAATCAGCCCCAGCATTTT CASSPPEPGNQPQHF
NA TRBJ1-1 TRBV7-9 NA TGTGCCAGCAGCTTACAGCAGAACACTGAAGCTTTCTTT CASSLQQNTEAFF
once TRBJ2-4 TRBV11-3 NA TGTGCCAGCAGCTCCGGCAGGGAGGCCAAAAACATTCAGTACTTC CASSSGREAKNIQYF
NA TRBJ1-6 TRBV5-1 TRBD1 TGCGCCAGCACCTCCGACAGGGCTAATTCACCCCTCCACTTT CASTSDRANSPLHF
NA TRBJ1-1 TRBV28 TRBD1 TGTGCCAGCAGCCCGACAGGGACCATGAACACTGAAGCTTTCTTT CASSPTGTMNTEAFF
NA TRBJ2-2 TRBV5-8 TRBD2 TGTGCCAGCAGCTTGATGGGGACTAGCGGGTATAACACCGGGGAGCTGTTTTTT CASSLMGTSGYNTGELFF
once TRBJ2-3 TRBV7-9 NA TGTGCCAGCAGCTTAATTGGGAACACAGATACGCAGTATTTT CASSLIGNTDTQYF
NA TRBJ2-1 TRBV11-3 NA TGTGCCAGCAGCTTAGATGGAGGGGACAATGAGCAGTTCTTC CASSLDGGDNEQFF
NA TRBJ2-1 TRBV5-6 TRBD2 TGTGCCAGCAGCTCGGGGTGGGCTAGCGGGAGGATATCGAATGAGCAGTTCTTC CASSSGWASGRISNEQFF
NA TRBJ1-2 TRBV5-6 NA TGTGCCAGCAGCTTGATCCGGAAGGATGGCTACACCTTC CASSLIRKDGYTF
NA TRBJ2-1 TRBV18 TRBD1 TGTGCCAGCTCACCGCCGTCGACAGGGGTGTTGGATCATGAGCAGTTCTTC CASSPPSTGVLDHEQFF
NA TRBJ2-3 TRBV5-6 NA TGTGCCAGCAGCTTGGCCCTGACGCGTACGCAGTATTTT CASSLALTRTQYF
NA TRBJ1-4 TRBV5-6 TRBD1 TGTGCCAGCAGTCCACCGGGACAGGGGCGTGAAAAACTGTTTTTT CASSPPGQGREKLFF
NA TRBJ2-3 TRBV14 NA TGTGCCAGCAGCCTACGCGTGGGGGGACAGCACACAGATACGCAGTATTTT CASSLRVGGQHTDTQYF
NA TRBJ2-2 TRBV2 NA TGTGCCAGCAGTGTAACTAGTCACGGCACCGGGGAGCTGTTTTTT CASSVTSHGTGELFF
NA TRBJ2-7 TRBV19 TRBD1 TGTGCCAGTAGACAGACAGGGTTAGTATCCTACGAGCAGTACTTC CASRQTGLVSYEQYF